The rows below give T cell receptor beta chains drawn from one sample of a study of cytomegalovirus exposure and HLA in healthy donors. Libraries were prepared by immunoSEQ multiplex PCR; TCRdb keeps only in-frame clonotypes and omits some of them. The table lists 130,000 to 150,000 clones, roughly three quarters of them singletons. The sequencing input was PBMCs. The receptor source for this set is a woman aged 40 to 50 in good health and CMV-seropositive. The CDR3 runs from the conserved cysteine through the conserved F or W. The order of the fields is CDR3 length, J gene, V gene, clone size, D gene, CDR3 protein, CDR3 DNA. The D gene is left open where the match is weak. Only some rows state a clone size, as once, few, many or a class for expanded clones.

CDR3 length: 16; J gene: TRBJ1-1; V gene: TRBV6-5; clone size: NA; D gene: TRBD1; CDR3 protein: CASSYLIGTAGTEAFF; CDR3 DNA: TGTGCCAGCAGTTACCTAATAGGGACAGCGGGCACTGAAGCTTTCTTT
CDR3 length: 16; J gene: TRBJ2-7; V gene: TRBV10-3; clone size: NA; D gene: TRBD2; CDR3 protein: CAIPASDSPGGYEQYF; CDR3 DNA: TGTGCCATTCCAGCGAGTGACTCACCGGGGGGATACGAGCAGTACTTC
CDR3 length: 13; J gene: TRBJ1-1; V gene: TRBV9; clone size: NA; D gene: NA; CDR3 protein: CASSGGGALGAFF; CDR3 DNA: TGTGCCAGCAGCGGAGGGGGGGCCTTGGGAGCTTTCTTT
CDR3 length: 14; J gene: TRBJ1-2; V gene: TRBV7-9; clone size: NA; D gene: TRBD1; CDR3 protein: CSSTLGQGGGGYTF; CDR3 DNA: TGTTCCAGCACCTTGGGACAGGGTGGAGGAGGCTACACCTTC
CDR3 length: 12; J gene: TRBJ1-6; V gene: TRBV19; clone size: NA; D gene: TRBD1; CDR3 protein: CATRQGSSPLHF; CDR3 DNA: TGTGCCACCAGACAGGGAAGTTCACCCCTCCACTTT
CDR3 length: 17; J gene: TRBJ1-1; V gene: TRBV11-2; clone size: few; D gene: NA; CDR3 protein: CASSHARVWSTPTEAFF; CDR3 DNA: TGTGCCAGCAGCCACGCCCGTGTGTGGAGTACGCCTACTGAAGCTTTCTTT
CDR3 length: 15; J gene: TRBJ1-3; V gene: TRBV28; clone size: NA; D gene: NA; CDR3 protein: CASSYERISGNTIYF; CDR3 DNA: TGTGCCAGCAGTTATGAGAGGATCTCTGGAAACACCATATATTTT
CDR3 length: 15; J gene: TRBJ1-5; V gene: TRBV6-6; clone size: NA; D gene: TRBD1; CDR3 protein: CASTRDRGLIQPQHF; CDR3 DNA: TGTGCCAGCACCCGGGACAGGGGGCTAATTCAGCCCCAGCATTTT
CDR3 length: 15; J gene: TRBJ2-7; V gene: TRBV7-9; clone size: few; D gene: TRBD1; CDR3 protein: CASSSDTGTAYEQYF; CDR3 DNA: TGTGCCAGCAGCTCGGACACCGGGACAGCCTACGAGCAGTACTTC
CDR3 length: 18; J gene: TRBJ2-2; V gene: TRBV4-1; clone size: NA; D gene: TRBD2; CDR3 protein: CASSQEMLAGGRSGELFF; CDR3 DNA: TGCGCCAGCAGCCAAGAGATGCTAGCGGGGGGGCGGTCCGGGGAGCTGTTTTTT
CDR3 length: 12; J gene: TRBJ2-1; V gene: TRBV6-6; clone size: NA; D gene: NA; CDR3 protein: CASSYSGNEQFF; CDR3 DNA: TGTGCCAGCAGTTATTCAGGGAATGAGCAGTTCTTC
CDR3 length: 15; J gene: TRBJ1-1; V gene: TRBV6-5; clone size: NA; D gene: NA; CDR3 protein: CASTLNLFSNTEAFF; CDR3 DNA: TGTGCCAGCACCCTAAATCTGTTTTCTAACACTGAAGCTTTCTTT
CDR3 length: 15; J gene: TRBJ1-2; V gene: TRBV9; clone size: NA; D gene: TRBD1; CDR3 protein: CASSDPFGTGTGYTF; CDR3 DNA: TGTGCCAGCAGCGACCCGTTCGGGACAGGAACTGGCTACACCTTC
CDR3 length: 16; J gene: TRBJ1-5; V gene: TRBV6-1; clone size: NA; D gene: NA; CDR3 protein: CASSDTYSYSNQPQHF; CDR3 DNA: TGTGCCAGCAGTGACACCTATAGTTATAGCAATCAGCCCCAGCATTTT
CDR3 length: 18; J gene: TRBJ2-5; V gene: TRBV7-9; clone size: once; D gene: TRBD2; CDR3 protein: CASSRTGLAGGDQETQYF; CDR3 DNA: TGTGCCAGCAGCCGGACGGGACTAGCGGGGGGTGATCAAGAGACCCAGTACTTC
CDR3 length: 16; J gene: TRBJ2-2; V gene: TRBV4-1; clone size: NA; D gene: TRBD1; CDR3 protein: CASSLAGQGITGELFF; CDR3 DNA: TGCGCCAGCAGCCTCGCGGGACAGGGGATCACCGGGGAGCTGTTTTTT